This T cell receptor (beta chain) was retrieved from a study of CD8+CD57+ T cells in acquired aplastic anemia. Regarding the study as a whole: About 30 CD8+ CDR3 sequences occurred in both the patients and the controls.

Concerning this clonotype itself: Its antigen is not known.

Patients who underwent sequencing had shown CD8+CD57+ cell expansion by flow cytometry. According to the study, genomic DNA was the template for TCR beta VDJ and CDR3 profiling. One entry per CDR3 protein, called by TCRdb with MiXCR from the reads. The table lists 180,000 or so distinct CDR3 sequences, around 63% of them singletons. The clonotype comes from a human donor with aplastic anemia. Sequenced material: sorted CD4+, CD8+, or CD8+CD57+ T cells (not recorded which) from PBMCs.

This CDR3 reads CASSFLAETYEQYF. In nucleotides, the CDR3 is TGCGCCAGCAGCTTTCTAGCGGAAACCTACGAGCAGTACTTC. This rearrangement joins TRBV5-1 to TRBJ2-7, with 7 bases that match TRBD2. Germline-derived CDR1 and CDR2 are SGHRS and YFSETQ. Trimming cost V 2 bases and J 2 bases; bases outside gene matches: 4. This CDR3 is 14 amino acids long.